This is a list of T cell receptor beta chains from one sample in a study of metastatic and nonmetastatic thyroid tumors. MiXCR reprocessed the PCR reads for TCRdb. The sample lists roughly 59,000 clones; roughly 16% were seen once. Sequenced material: blood. These receptors came from a male donor with papillary thyroid cancer or a benign thyroid nodule (not recorded which). Some clones in this sample may be carry-over from other donors' samples. Both conserved end residues are trimmed from each CDR3.

TRBV6-5	TRBJ1-5	ASSSQWTQPQH
TRBV30	TRBJ1-2	AWSQGGRYGYT
TRBV11-3	TRBJ2-2	ASSPRGQGELF
TRBV20-1	TRBJ1-6	SARIRTGNSPLH
TRBV28	TRBJ1-6	ASIANRDRGAPLH
TRBV10-3	TRBJ1-5	ASGDVGNQPQH
TRBV10-2	TRBJ2-3	ASSDSGDTQY
TRBV28	TRBJ2-1	ASSFGLILYNEQF
TRBV24-1	TRBJ2-1	ATSDFGEDRGSYNEQF
TRBV29-1	TRBJ1-3	SVEEADSGNTIY
TRBV20-1	TRBJ1-2	SARGDRVDYGYT